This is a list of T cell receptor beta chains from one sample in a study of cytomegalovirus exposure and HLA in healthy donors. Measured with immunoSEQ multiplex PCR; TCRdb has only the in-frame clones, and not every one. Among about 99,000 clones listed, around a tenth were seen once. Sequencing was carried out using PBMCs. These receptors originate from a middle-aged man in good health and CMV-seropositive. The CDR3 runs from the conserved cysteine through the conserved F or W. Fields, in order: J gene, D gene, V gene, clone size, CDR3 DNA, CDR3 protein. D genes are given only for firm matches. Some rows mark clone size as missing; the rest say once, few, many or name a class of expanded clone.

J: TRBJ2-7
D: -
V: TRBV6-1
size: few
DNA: TGTGCCAGCAGTCGTTCCCAGGGGACCTACGAGCAGTACTTC
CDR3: CASSRSQGTYEQYF

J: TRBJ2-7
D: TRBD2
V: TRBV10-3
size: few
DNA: TGTGCCATAAAAACTCAAGCGGGAGTGAACGAGCAGTACTTC
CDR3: CAIKTQAGVNEQYF

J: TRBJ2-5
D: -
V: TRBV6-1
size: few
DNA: TGTGCCAGCAGTGAGGAGGAGACCCAGTACTTC
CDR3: CASSEEETQYF

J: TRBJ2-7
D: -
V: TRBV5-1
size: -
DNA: TGCGCCAGCAGCTCGGTTTCGGAGGTTCCATACGAGCAGTACTTC
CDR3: CASSSVSEVPYEQYF

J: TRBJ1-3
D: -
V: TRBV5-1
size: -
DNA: TGCGCCAGCAGCCCTCAGGTTTCTGGAAACACCATATATTTT
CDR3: CASSPQVSGNTIYF

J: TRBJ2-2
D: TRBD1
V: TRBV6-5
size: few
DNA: TGTGCCAGCAGTTTCGGACAGGGGGGGAACACCGGGGAGCTGTTTTTT
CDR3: CASSFGQGGNTGELFF

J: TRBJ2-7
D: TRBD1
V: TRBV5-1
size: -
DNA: TGCGCCAGCAGCGGGGGACAGGGGGCGTCCGAGCAGTACTTC
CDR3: CASSGGQGASEQYF

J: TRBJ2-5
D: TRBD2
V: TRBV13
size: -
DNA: TGTGCCAGCAGCTCCGGACTAGCGGGGGGACGAGAGACCCAGTACTTC
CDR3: CASSSGLAGGRETQYF

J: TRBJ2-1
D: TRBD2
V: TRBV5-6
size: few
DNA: TGTGCCAGCAGCTTGTCTGGCGGGAGTGGGTTCTTC
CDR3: CASSLSGGSGFF

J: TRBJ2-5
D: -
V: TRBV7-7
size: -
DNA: TGTGCTAGCAGCTTAGCGAGGCACAGGGTGAATCAAGAGACCCAGTACTTC
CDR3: CASSLARHRVNQETQYF

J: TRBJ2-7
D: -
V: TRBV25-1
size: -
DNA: TGTGCCAGCAGGGGGCACCTCTACGAGCAGTACTTC
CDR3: CASRGHLYEQYF

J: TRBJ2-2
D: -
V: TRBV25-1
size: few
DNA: TGTGCCAGCAGTGATTGGGGGCTGGCTGAGCTGTTTTTT
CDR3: CASSDWGLAELFF

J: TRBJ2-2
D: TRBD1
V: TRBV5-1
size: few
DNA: TGCGCCAGCAGCTTGGCCGGAGGACAGGGCTCTACCGGGGAGCTGTTTTTT
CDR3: CASSLAGGQGSTGELFF

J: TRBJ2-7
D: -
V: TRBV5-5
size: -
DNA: TGTGCCAGCAGCCTTAACACAGACCCGACGGCGTACGAGCAGTACTTC
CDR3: CASSLNTDPTAYEQYF

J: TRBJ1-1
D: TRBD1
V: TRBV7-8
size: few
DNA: TGTGCCAGCAGCCCGGACAGGGGGGACACTGAAGCTTTCTTT
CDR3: CASSPDRGDTEAFF

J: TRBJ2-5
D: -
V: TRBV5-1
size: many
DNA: TGCGCCAGCAGCTTGGGGGCAGGAGGGGAGACCCAGTACTTC
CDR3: CASSLGAGGETQYF

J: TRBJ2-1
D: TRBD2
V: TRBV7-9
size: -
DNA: TGTGCCAGCAGCCTAGCGGGAGGCCTAAATGAGCAGTTCTTC
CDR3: CASSLAGGLNEQFF

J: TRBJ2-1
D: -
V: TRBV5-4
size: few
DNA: TGTGCCAGCAGGCGCTCACAGGGAGGGGATGAGCAGTTCTTC
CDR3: CASRRSQGGDEQFF

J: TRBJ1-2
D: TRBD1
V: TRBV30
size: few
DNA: TGTGCCTGGAGTGTACCTACAGGGGGGAGGCTGACGGGAGGCTACACCTTC
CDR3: CAWSVPTGGRLTGGYTF

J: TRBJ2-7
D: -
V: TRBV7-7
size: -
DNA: TGTGCTAGCAGCTTAGGTGACTCGGGGTCCTACGAGCAGTACTTC
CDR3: CASSLGDSGSYEQYF

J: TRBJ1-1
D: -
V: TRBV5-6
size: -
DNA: TGTGCCAGCAGCTTCGACAGACAGGTAAACACTGAAGCTTTCTTT
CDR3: CASSFDRQVNTEAFF

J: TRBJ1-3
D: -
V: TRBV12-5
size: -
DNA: TGTGCTAGTGGTTTGACCGCAGGGACCGGGGGCACCATATATTTT
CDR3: CASGLTAGTGGTIYF

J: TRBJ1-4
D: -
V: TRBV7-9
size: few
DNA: TGTGCCAGCAGCTCTGACAGCCACAAGGGTGAAAAACTGTTTTTT
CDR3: CASSSDSHKGEKLFF

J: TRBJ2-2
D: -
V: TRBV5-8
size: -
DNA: TGTGCCAGCAGCTTACCGGGAGCCACCGGGGAGCTGTTTTTT
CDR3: CASSLPGATGELFF

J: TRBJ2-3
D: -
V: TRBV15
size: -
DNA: TGTGCCACCAGCAGAGTCCGGGACATTTATAGCACAGATACGCAGTATTTT
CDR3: CATSRVRDIYSTDTQYF

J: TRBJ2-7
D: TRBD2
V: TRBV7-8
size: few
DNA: TGTGCCAGCAGCTCAAGCGGGAGCGCCTACGAGCAGTACTTC
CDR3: CASSSSGSAYEQYF

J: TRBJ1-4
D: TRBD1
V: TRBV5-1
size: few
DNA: TGCGCCAGCAGCTCCACAGGGGGCAGGTATGAAAAACTGTTTTTT
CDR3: CASSSTGGRYEKLFF

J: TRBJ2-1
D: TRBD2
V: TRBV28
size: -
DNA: TGTGCCAGCAGTTTCGGCCTAGCGGGAGGAGGCAATGAGCAGTTCTTC
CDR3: CASSFGLAGGGNEQFF

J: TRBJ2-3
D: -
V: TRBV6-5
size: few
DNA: TGTGCCAGCAGTGCTAGGGGGTTTAACACAGATACGCAGTATTTT
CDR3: CASSARGFNTDTQYF